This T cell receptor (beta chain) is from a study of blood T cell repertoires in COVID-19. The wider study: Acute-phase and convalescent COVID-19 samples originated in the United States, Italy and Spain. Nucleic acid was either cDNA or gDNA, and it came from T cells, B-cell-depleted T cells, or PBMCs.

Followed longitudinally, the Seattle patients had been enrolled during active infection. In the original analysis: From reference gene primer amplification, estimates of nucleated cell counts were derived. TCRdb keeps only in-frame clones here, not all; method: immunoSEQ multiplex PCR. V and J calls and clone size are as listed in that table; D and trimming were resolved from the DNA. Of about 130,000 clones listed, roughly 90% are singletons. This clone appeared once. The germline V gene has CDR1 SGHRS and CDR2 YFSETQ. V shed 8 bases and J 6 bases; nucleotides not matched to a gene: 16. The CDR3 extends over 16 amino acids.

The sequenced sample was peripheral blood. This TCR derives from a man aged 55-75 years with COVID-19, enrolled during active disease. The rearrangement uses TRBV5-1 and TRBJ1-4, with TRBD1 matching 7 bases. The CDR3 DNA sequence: TGCGCCAGTCCAGGGGACAGACTCCCGGGGGATGAAAAACTGTTTTTT. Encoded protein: CASPGDRLPGDEKLFF. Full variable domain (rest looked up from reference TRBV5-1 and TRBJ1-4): KAGVTQTPRYLIKTRGQQVTLSCSPISGHRSVSWYQQTPGQGLQFLFEYFSETQRNKGNFPGRFSGRQFSNSRSEMNVSTLELGDSALYLCASPGDRLPGDEKLFFGSGTQLSVL.